One T cell receptor beta chain is described in this entry. This clonotype has a count of ten or more. Which antigen it targets is not known. Base qualities are not provided; no much larger clone lies one nucleotide away. Between the V and J ends, shortened by 5 bases and 1 base respectively, the junction contains 6 bases. Its CDR3 holds 11 amino acids, cysteine through phenylalanine. The kept DNA is CDR3 alone, 33 bases in frame from the first base. The germline V gene (reference sequence) supplies CDR1 GTSNPN and CDR2 SVGIG. The meaning of the sample's time point label: persistent/refractory GD, antithyroid drugs over 5 years with positive TRAb. For both TCR sequencing and RNA sequencing, RNA was extracted from PBMCs in TRIzol. The diagnosis of Graves' disease was made according to American Thyroid Association guidelines. Patients were recruited from an endocrinology department in Xi'an, China. Each patient gave around 9.2 milliliters of peripheral blood, collected in an EDTA anticoagulant tube. Ficoll Paque Plus density gradient separation was used to isolate PBMCs, and no further T cell sorting was done. RNA quality was checked with an Agilent 2100 Bioanalyzer and agarose gel, and concentration with a NanoDrop 2000.

The library was obtained by multiplex PCR. The listed sequencing device is Illumina HiSeq 4000. To build TCR beta libraries, CDR3 regions were amplified by Arm-PCR using iRepertoire HTBI primers. Before sequencing, the PCR products went through gel purification. The study's processing was this. Across samples, around 58 TRBV and roughly 15 TRBJ segments were identified and used for gene usage analysis of CDR3 amino acid clonotypes. COPE and FqMerger were used to merge the filtered high-quality paired reads into contigs. BLAST was used to align contigs to the IMGT TRBV, TRBD and TRBJ reference genes, and CDR3 was defined following IMGT. Highly expanded clones were defined as clonotypes with a frequency above 0.1%. Shannon entropy served as the measure of repertoire diversity, while the Gini coefficient captured V-J evenness. A clonotype found in more than one individual was treated as public. The raw public data were reprocessed by TCRdb itself: fastp quality trimming at Q25, MiXCR clonotype calling, in-frame beta chains only. Here each entry gathers all rows of one CDR3 protein and keeps the most common genes and DNA. The V and J calls follow TCRdb's processing rather than the paper's. The sample table lists some 430,000 distinct CDR3 sequences, 20% to 25% of them with a count of one. Around 7% of the sample lies in the top ten.

These data originate in a study of regulatory T cells in long-lasting Graves disease (dated by TCRdb to 2020 to 2022). Regarding the complete study: Persistent Graves' disease was defined as persistently positive TSH receptor autoantibodies together with antithyroid drug treatment for over 5 years. Peripheral blood TCR sequencing and RNA sequencing compared persistent Graves' disease patients with newly diagnosed Graves' disease patients. The study took place in China and was registered as a clinical trial. A total of 33 samples underwent TCR sequencing, from around 13 patients with persistent Graves' disease and roughly 20 patients with newly diagnosed Graves' disease. In the clinical cohort, patients with persistent Graves' disease had used antithyroid drugs for an average of about 9.3 years.

Paper-wide results and their limitations: Sequencing and analysis were limited to the TCR beta chain. As a limitation, the authors acknowledged that the small sample size may reduce accuracy. Preferential use of TRBV28, TRBJ1-2 and TRBJ2-5 was observed in persistent disease, whereas TRBV20-1 and TRBJ2-1 were favored in newly diagnosed disease. Patients with persistent disease shared more public clonotypes (about 2,700) than newly diagnosed patients did (about 970). Only peripheral blood was studied, because thyroid tissue, the primary lesion, was inaccessible. Lower TCR Shannon entropy and fewer highly expanded clones were observed in persistent Graves' disease patients than in newly diagnosed patients, which suggested clonal expansion.

In this chain, TRBV30 is recombined with TRBJ2-7; the D gene assignment is ambiguous. This TCR was sampled from a female donor with Graves disease. This material consisted of peripheral blood mononuclear cells (PBMCs), taken when the disease was refractory, from a patient treated with antithyroid drugs. The CDR3 sequence is CAWGHSYEQYF. The DNA sequence is TGTGCCTGGGGGCATTCCTACGAGCAGTACTTC.